In this sample, the clone carrying this T cell receptor (beta chain) turned up many times. The V gene's germline CDR1 is SNHLY and CDR2 FYNNEI. The CDR3 sequence is 14 residues long. V shed 6 bases and J 2 bases; nucleotides not matched to a gene: 6. Researchers took RNA transcripts and amplified the TCR beta CDR3 regions from them. HTBI primers were employed in a first-round RT-PCR of the TCR CDR3. TCRdb passed the multiplex PCR reads through MiXCR, listing each CDR3 protein once. Of around 400,000 distinct CDR3 sequences listed, less than 20% are singletons. This entry belongs to a study of T cells in Graves' hyperthyroidism and ophthalmopathy.

This TCR came from a young woman with Graves' hyperthyroidism that later progressed to Graves' ophthalmopathy. Input material: blood. The chain carries TRBV2 and TRBJ2-5; 7 bases align to TRBD1. The CDR3 loop is CASRYRGGQETQYF. The CDR3, as DNA: TGTGCCAGCAGGTACAGGGGCGGTCAAGAGACCCAGTACTTC. Full variable domain (missing parts from reference TRBV2 and TRBJ2-5): EPEVTQTPSHQVTQMGQEVILRCVPISNHLYFYWYRQILGQKVEFLVSFYNNEISEKSEIFDDQFSVERPDGSNFTLKIRSTKLEDSAMYFCASRYRGGQETQYFGPGTRLLVL.